The rows below give T cell receptor beta chains drawn from one sample of a study of shared clonotypes between healthy human individuals. The table came from immunoSEQ multiplex PCR; TCRdb's copy has only in-frame clones and leaves some out. The sample records about 1.1 million clones, 78% being singletons. Sequenced: memory CD4+ T cells from PBMCs. These receptors all stem from a man aged 18 to 30 in good health. Some clones in this sample may be carry-over from other donors' samples. The CDR3 runs from the conserved cysteine through the conserved F or W. The order of the fields is clone size, J gene, V gene, CDR3 protein. Where a row states a size, it is once, few, many or the class of an expanded clone; other rows omit it.

clone_size: NA; j_call: TRBJ1-1; v_call: TRBV5-1; cdr3_aa: CASSSDSIGAFF
clone_size: NA; j_call: TRBJ2-5; v_call: TRBV30; cdr3_aa: CAIKGLAEREQYF
clone_size: many; j_call: TRBJ1-4; v_call: TRBV28; cdr3_aa: CASSPVRPATNEKLFF
clone_size: NA; j_call: TRBJ2-7; v_call: TRBV7-2; cdr3_aa: CASSRQDHKQYF
clone_size: once; j_call: TRBJ2-2; v_call: TRBV6-6; cdr3_aa: CASRQGAGTGELFF
clone_size: NA; j_call: TRBJ2-3; v_call: TRBV7-2; cdr3_aa: CASSRTGGHSTQYF
clone_size: NA; j_call: TRBJ2-3; v_call: TRBV7-2; cdr3_aa: CASSLALDYSTDTQYF
clone_size: NA; j_call: TRBJ2-7; v_call: TRBV7-9; cdr3_aa: CASSLETTGEIEQYF
clone_size: NA; j_call: TRBJ2-7; v_call: TRBV5-1; cdr3_aa: CASSLGEGTTYEQYF
clone_size: once; j_call: TRBJ1-5; v_call: TRBV5-1; cdr3_aa: CASRRPGSNQPQHF
clone_size: NA; j_call: TRBJ1-4; v_call: TRBV18; cdr3_aa: CASQQAPGQRILFF
clone_size: NA; j_call: TRBJ1-3; v_call: TRBV25-1; cdr3_aa: CASSNSGNTIYF
clone_size: NA; j_call: TRBJ2-7; v_call: TRBV6-5; cdr3_aa: CASSYVGRREQYF